The 16 T cell receptor beta chains below come from one sample, sequenced in a study of identical twins. TCRdb reprocessed the 5' RACE reads via MiXCR and lists one record per CDR3 protein. Found here are 650,000 to 800,000 distinct CDR3 sequences, 8.6% of them singletons; the top ten hold 0.8% to 1%. This sample was shared with a second study, whose subject was yellow fever vaccine responses in identical twins.

Specimen: PBMCs. The receptors derive from a young woman in good health.

J is TRBJ2-7 and V is TRBV20-1, with a possible D match to TRBD1 (6 bases). Trimming removed 3 bases at V and 2 bases at J, with 11 bases between. The CDR3 runs to 13 residues. Per germline, CDR1 DFQATT and CDR2 SNEGSKA (reference sequence). The CDR3 here is CSASKQGTYEQYF. In DNA, the CDR3 is TGCAGTGCTAGTAAACAGGGTACCTACGAGCAGTACTTC.

This clonotype was picked up many times. The chain recombines TRBV4-3 with TRBJ2-7, with D possibly matching TRBD1 (6 bases). Trimming removed 4 bases at V and 3 bases at J, with 22 bases between. From germline, CDR1 is LGHNA and CDR2 YSLEER. The CDR3 spans 17 residues. The CDR3 DNA follows: TGCGCCAGCAGCCGGGGGCGGGTCAGCGTAGGTTTCTACGAGCAGTACTTC. Amino acids: CASSRGRVSVGFYEQYF.

This chain links TRBV3-1 with TRBJ2-7; D not certain. Germline-derived CDR1 and CDR2 are LGHDT and YNNKEL (reference sequence). This CDR3 region has 16 residues. Trimming pared 0 bases from V and 4 bases from J, leaving 16 bases between. The CDR3 DNA sequence: TGTGCCAGCAGCCAAGAAAGGCCTCCCCTCCGATACGAGCAGTACTTC. Translated: CASSQERPPLRYEQYF.

The chain links TRBV4-3 to TRBJ1-2; a weak D match, TRBD1 (5 bases). Trimming stripped 0 bases from V and 4 bases from J, with 12 bases between. Germline V gene sequence: CDR1 LGHNA, CDR2 YSLEER. The CDR3 sequence is 15 residues long. The CDR3 is CASSQDGGGTYGYTF. For the CDR3, the DNA is TGCGCCAGCAGCCAAGATGGGGGGGGGACCTATGGCTACACCTTC.

This clonotype was detected only a few times. V gene TRBV29-1 combines with J gene TRBJ2-5; TRBD2 agrees at 12 bases. CDR1 SQVTM and CDR2 ANQGSEA come from the germline V gene. The CDR3 has 16 residues. V was pared by 3 bases and J by 2 bases, with 7 bases of the junction left unmatched. Written as DNA, the CDR3 is TGCAGCGTTGACGCTAGCGGGGGGGCTAGGCAAGAGACCCAGTACTTC. The encoded protein is CSVDASGGARQETQYF.

V and J are TRBV19 and TRBJ1-1; no clear D. The CDR3 loop spans 14 amino acids. The germline gives CDR1 LNHDA, CDR2 SQIVND (reference sequence). Trimming removed 2 bases at V and 5 bases at J, with 12 bases between. The CDR3 region is CASSIPTRRTEAFF. CDR3 nucleotide sequence: TGTGCCAGTAGTATACCAACGAGGAGGACTGAAGCTTTCTTT.

The chain uses TRBV3-1 and TRBJ1-4; no definite D call. CDR3 size: 15 residues. Trimming took off 1 base at V and 3 bases at J, with 9 bases between the two ends. Looked up from germline, CDR1 is LGHDT and CDR2 is YNNKEL (reference sequence). CDR3 amino acids: CASSQVQQANEKLFF. In nucleotides, the CDR3 is TGTGCCAGCAGCCAAGTACAGCAGGCTAATGAAAAACTGTTTTTT.

This clonotype was detected only a few times. V is TRBV20-1 and J is TRBJ2-7, with 9 bases identical to TRBD1. Unmatched junction bases numbered 2, after V lost 2 bases and J lost 0 bases. CDR1 DFQATT and CDR2 SNEGSKA come from the germline V gene (reference sequence). This CDR3 has 14 residues. CDR3 protein: CSARRGQGSYEQYF. The DNA of the CDR3 is TGCAGTGCTAGAAGGGGACAGGGCTCCTACGAGCAGTACTTC.

Turning to this clonotype: One junction end does not reproduce the germline sequence, and a read error may be involved. The rearrangement uses TRBV12-3 or TRBV12-4 and TRBJ2-6; 7 bases line up with TRBD2. The CDR3 extends over 19 amino acids. In DNA form, the CDR3 reads TGTACCAGCTGCCTGGGGGTTGGACTAGAGGAGTCTGGGGCCAACGTCCTGACTTTC. Protein: CTSCLGVGLEESGANVLTF.

This clonotype showed up just a few times. The chain joins TRBV24-1 to TRBJ2-1; tentatively, D is TRBD1 (7 bases). The length of the CDR3 is 16 residues. Germline CDR1 is KGHDR and CDR2 is SFDVKD. Between the trimmed V and J ends, which lost 5 bases and 8 bases, there was a span of 21 bases. The CDR3 reads CATSGAISRGAHEQFF. CDR3 bases: TGTGCCACCAGTGGCGCTATTAGCAGGGGGGCACATGAGCAGTTCTTC.

This chain connects TRBV27 to TRBJ2-7; the D gene is possibly TRBD2 (6 bases). Trimming removed 1 base from V and 3 bases from J, with 10 bases in between. Germline values: CDR1 MNHEY, CDR2 SMNVEV (reference sequence). The CDR3 loop spans 14 amino acids. CDR3 DNA sequence: TGTGCCAGCAGTTTATTGAGTAGCGGCTACGAGCAGTACTTC. Translated, it gives CASSLLSSGYEQYF.

The chain joins TRBV3-1 to TRBJ2-4; D is unclear. V was shortened by 5 bases and J by 1 base, with 12 bases between the two germline ends. This CDR3 is built from 15 residues. The V gene's germline CDR1 is LGHDT and CDR2 YNNKEL (reference sequence). CDR3 region: CASSNVRMAKNIQYF. The CDR3 DNA follows: TGTGCCAGCAGCAATGTCAGGATGGCCAAAAACATTCAGTACTTC.

This clonotype was seen a few times. The CDR3 DNA is TGCAGTGCTTACAACCCACAACAGGGCTACGAGCAGTACTTC. Protein: CSAYNPQQGYEQYF. The V and J genes are TRBV20-1 and TRBJ2-7; maybe TRBD1 (6 bases). The CDR3 extends over 14 amino acids. V lost 5 bases to trimming and J lost 3 bases, with 17 bases between them. The germline gives CDR1 DFQATT, CDR2 SNEGSKA (reference sequence).

This clonotype turned up a few times. V usage is TRBV7-9 and J usage is TRBJ1-1; 7 bases align to TRBD1. CDR3 length equals 16 residues. Trimming removed 6 bases from V and 3 bases from J; junction bases left unmatched: 13. Germline CDR1 is SEHNR and CDR2 is FQNEAQ (reference sequence). The CDR3 loop reads CASRRLGGEGDTEAFF. CDR3 bases: TGTGCCAGCAGGCGCTTAGGGGGCGAAGGGGACACTGAAGCTTTCTTT.

This clonotype has ten or more counts. This chain joins TRBV12-3 or TRBV12-4 and TRBJ1-1; no reliable D call. V was clipped by 6 bases and J by 0 bases, with 8 bases between them. The CDR3 is 13 amino acids. The CDR3 is CASSLTLNTEAFF. The CDR3 region has the DNA TGTGCCAGCAGCCTCACCCTGAACACTGAAGCTTTCTTT.

This clonotype was seen many times. The gene calls are TRBV7-2 and TRBJ2-1; D unclear. Deletions cut 5 bases from V and 7 bases from J, with 12 bases between. The CDR3 sequence is 13 residues long. Germline-derived CDR1 and CDR2 are SGHTA and FQGNSA. The CDR3 region has the DNA TGTGCCAGCAGCCCACCTGCACAGAATGAGCAGTTCTTC. Translating it yields CASSPPAQNEQFF.